This TCR beta chain stems from a study of blood T cell repertoires in COVID-19. Study-wide background: The analysed material was cDNA or gDNA that came from T cells, B-cell-depleted T cells, or PBMCs.

Germline V CDR1 and CDR2: GTSNPN, SVGIG (reference sequence). The CDR3 has 14 residues. Trimming took 2 bases from V and 5 from J, leaving 12 bases between them. How the authors handled the data: Researchers report that nucleated cell counts were estimated from reference gene primer amplification. Only in-frame clones appear in the TCRdb table, and some are missing; sequencing was by immunoSEQ multiplex PCR. The D gene and trimming were derived from the DNA, and the V and J assignments and clone size from that table. This sample has fewer than 500,000 clones, with 70% to 85% found just once. This chain links TRBV30 with TRBJ2-2; weak D call: TRBD1 (6 bases). This receptor was obtained from a human donor with acute or convalescent COVID-19. The donor label of this sample is uncertain. The specimen was peripheral blood. CDR3 bases: TGTGCCTGGAGTTCCCAAAGGGGGACCGGGGAGCTGTTTTTT. It specifies CAWSSQRGTGELFF. Variable domain in full (rest from reference TRBV30 and TRBJ2-2): SQTIHQWPATLVQPVGSPLSLECTVEGTSNPNLYWYRQAAGRGLQLLFYSVGIGQISSEVPQNLSASRPQDRQFILSSKKLLLSDSGFYLCAWSSQRGTGELFFGEGSRLTVL.